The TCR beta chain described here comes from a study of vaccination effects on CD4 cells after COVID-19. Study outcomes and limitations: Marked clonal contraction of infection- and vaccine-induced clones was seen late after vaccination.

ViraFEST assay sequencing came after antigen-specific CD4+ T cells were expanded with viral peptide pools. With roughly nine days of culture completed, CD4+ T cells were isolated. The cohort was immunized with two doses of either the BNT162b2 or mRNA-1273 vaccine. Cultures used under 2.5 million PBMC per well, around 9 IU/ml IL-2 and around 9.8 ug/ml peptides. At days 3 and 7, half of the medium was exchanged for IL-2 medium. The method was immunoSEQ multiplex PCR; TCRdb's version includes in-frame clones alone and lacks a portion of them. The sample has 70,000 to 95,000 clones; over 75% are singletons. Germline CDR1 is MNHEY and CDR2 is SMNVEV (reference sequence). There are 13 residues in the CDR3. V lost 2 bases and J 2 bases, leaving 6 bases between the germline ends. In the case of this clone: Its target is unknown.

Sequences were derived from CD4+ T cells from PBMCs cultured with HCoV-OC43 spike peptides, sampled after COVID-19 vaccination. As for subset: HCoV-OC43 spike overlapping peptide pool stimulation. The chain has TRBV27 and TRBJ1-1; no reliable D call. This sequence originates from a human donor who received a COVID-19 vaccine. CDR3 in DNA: TGTGCCAGCAGTTTAAATCACAACACTGAAGCTTTCTTT. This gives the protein CASSLNHNTEAFF.